These 8 T cell receptor beta chains originate from one sample sequenced in a study of CD8 T cells in ankylosing spondylitis. TCRdb independently ran MiXCR on the 5' RACE reads; one entry per CDR3 protein. Of 350,000 or so distinct CDR3 sequences in the sample, 9.5% to 13% were seen once. Sequencing input: blood, either unsorted or a sorted T cell fraction (not recorded which). The source of these receptors is a female donor with ankylosing spondylitis or in good health (not recorded which).

This chain connects TRBV28 to TRBJ2-5; D remains ambiguous. Germline V gene sequence: CDR1 MDHEN, CDR2 SYDVKM. The ends were cut back, 3 bases at V and 2 bases at J, with 16 bases in the middle. The CDR3 length is 16 residues. CDR3 region: CASSFVTWTAQETQYF. In DNA form, the CDR3 reads TGTGCCAGCAGTTTTGTGACTTGGACGGCACAAGAGACCCAGTACTTC. Full variable domain (rest looked up from reference TRBV28 and TRBJ2-5): DVKVTQSSRYLVKRTGEKVFLECVQDMDHENMFWYRQDPGLGLRLIYFSYDVKMKEKGDIPEGYSVSREKKERFSLILESASTNQTSMYLCASSFVTWTAQETQYFGPGTRLLVL.

In its sample, this clonotype was seen many times. The chain recombines TRBV20-1 with TRBJ2-2, with 8 positions matching TRBD1. Trimming at V came to 3 bases and at J to 3 bases, leaving 6 bases not matched to a gene. The CDR3 covers 15 residues. Per the germline V gene, CDR1 is DFQATT and CDR2 is SNEGSKA (reference sequence). CDR3 sequence: CSARGRTGYTGELFF. For the CDR3, the DNA is TGCAGTGCTAGGGGCCGGACAGGGTACACCGGGGAGCTGTTTTTT.

This clonotype has just a few counts. CDR3 residues: CASSQGIVAGELFF. CDR3 sequence (DNA): TGTGCCAGCAGCCAAGGGATAGTGGCCGGGGAGCTGTTTTTT. The chain employs TRBV3-1 and TRBJ2-2; D unclear. The germline V gene encodes CDR1 LGHDT and CDR2 YNNKEL (reference sequence). V dropped 1 base and J dropped 6 bases, with 9 bases sitting between them. This CDR3 contains 14 residues.

This clonotype was observed at least ten times. The chain combines TRBV21-1 with TRBJ2-5; the table assigns TRBD2, which was not confirmed against the DNA. TRBV21-1 is recorded as a pseudogene. The CDR3 spans 19 residues. CDR3 sequence reads: CASSKLIAVRRNGPETQYF. In nucleotides, the CDR3 is TGTGCCAGCAGCAAACTGATCGCAGTAAGGAGGAATGGACCTGAGACCCAGTACTTC.

This clonotype came up a few times. V is TRBV6-2 or TRBV6-3 and J is TRBJ1-1; D perhaps matches TRBD1 (6 bases). Trimming removed 0 bases at V and 4 bases at J, with 9 bases between. The germline V gene encodes CDR1 MNHEY and CDR2 SVGEGT. The CDR3 length is 14 residues. CDR3 in amino acids: CASSYSTGLTEAFF. The DNA for the CDR3 is TGTGCCAGCAGTTACTCCACAGGGCTCACTGAAGCTTTCTTT.

The chain is built from TRBV28 and TRBJ1-4; D might be TRBD1 (5 bases). This CDR3 comprises 13 residues. V was clipped by 0 bases and J by 8 bases, with 7 bases between them. The germline V gene has CDR1 MDHEN and CDR2 SYDVKM. Here the CDR3 reads CASSLWGREKLFF. The CDR3, as DNA: TGTGCCAGCAGTTTATGGGGACGAGAAAAACTGTTTTTT.

This clonotype was counted between two and nine times. The V call is TRBV18, the J call TRBJ2-7; 15 bases line up with TRBD2. The CDR3 totals 18 residues. Germline V lookup: CDR1 KGHSH, CDR2 LQKENI. V lost 1 base to trimming and J lost 0 bases; unmatched junction nucleotides: 4. CDR3: CASSPRGLAGGRSYEQYF. CDR3 nucleotide sequence: TGTGCCAGCTCACCACGGGGACTAGCGGGAGGCCGCTCCTACGAGCAGTACTTC.

In its sample, this clonotype was seen a few times. The chain is built from TRBV20-1 and TRBJ2-1; 8 bases align to TRBD2. There are 13 residues in the CDR3. After removal of 6 bases from V and 7 bases from J, the junction contained 8 bases not matched to a gene. CDR1 and CDR2 from the germline V gene are DFQATT and SNEGSKA (reference sequence). CDR3: CSAISGTRNEQFF. CDR3 bases: TGCAGTGCCATCTCCGGGACTAGAAATGAGCAGTTCTTC.